The clone carrying this TCR beta chain was seen more than once but under ten times. This specimen comes from a study of shared clonotypes between healthy human individuals. Profiled with immunoSEQ multiplex PCR; TCRdb holds only in-frame clones, not every one. Of fewer than 2.5 million clones listed, 80% to 95% were seen once; the top ten hold around 0.4%. This TCR was sampled from a man aged 18 to 29 in good health. Some clones in this sample may be carry-over from other donors' samples. The sequencing input was naive CD4+ T cells from PBMCs. Subset meaning: CD45RA+ positively selected.

The DNA of the CDR3 is TGCGCCAGCAGCCAAGGACAGACAAATAGCAATCAGCCCCAGCATTTT. Translation: CASSQGQTNSNQPQHF. The rearrangement links TRBV4-1 to TRBJ1-5; maybe TRBD1 (5 bases). The germline V gene encodes CDR1 MGHRA and CDR2 YSYEKL. The CDR3 is 16 residues long. The V end was cut by 1 base, the J end by 0 bases, with 10 bases between.